This TCR beta chain was retrieved from a study of blood T cell repertoires in COVID-19. CDR3 length: 14 residues. Profiled with immunoSEQ multiplex PCR; TCRdb holds only in-frame clones, not every one. The sample includes hundreds of thousands of clones, around nine tenths of them seen just once. The receptor was isolated from a man aged 18 to 29 with COVID-19, enrolled during active disease. The material sequenced was peripheral blood. The chain employs TRBV12-2 and TRBJ2-7; the table calls TRBD2, which could not be checked here. TRBV12-2 corresponds to a pseudogene. CDR3 sequence: CASRFSGGFYEQYF. The CDR3, as DNA: TGTGCAAGTCGCTTTAGCGGGGGATTCTACGAGCAGTACTTC.